Listed below are T cell receptor beta chains from one sample, sequenced in a study of T cells in Graves' hyperthyroidism and ophthalmopathy. TCRdb re-derived calls from the multiplex PCR reads in MiXCR, one entry per CDR3 protein. The table has a few hundred thousand distinct CDR3 sequences, around a fifth seen once. Material for sequencing was blood. The receptors here all came from a woman aged 50 to 60 with Graves' hyperthyroidism. CDR3s include the opening cysteine and the closing phenylalanine or tryptophan. The D gene is left open where the match is weak. Clone sizes are given selectively: once, few, many, or a class where the clone is expanded.

>.|17|many|TRBJ1-2|TRBV20-1
CSAPHRSQLGPNYGYTF
TGCAGTGCCCCGCATAGGAGTCAACTCGGGCCAAACTATGGCTACACCTTC
>.|15|many|TRBJ1-5|TRBV28
CASSLLFLRDQPQHF
TGTGCCAGCAGTTTACTCTTTCTGCGCGATCAGCCCCAGCATTTT
>.|15|many|TRBJ1-2|TRBV6-5
CASSYSDVGAYGYTF
TGTGCCAGCAGTTACTCGGATGTAGGGGCCTATGGCTACACCTTC
>.|15|few|TRBJ1-6|TRBV7-9
CASRVGGGNNSPLHF
TGTGCCAGCAGAGTGGGAGGGGGTAATAATTCACCCCTCCACTTT
>.|15|.|TRBJ2-7|TRBV6-1
CASTQEGGYGYEQYF
TGTGCCAGCACTCAAGAGGGGGGGTATGGTTACGAGCAGTACTTC
>.|14|many|TRBJ1-5|TRBV6-1
CASSERQLNQPQHF
TGTGCCAGCAGTGAACGACAGCTCAATCAGCCCCAGCATTTT
>TRBD1|14|many|TRBJ2-4|TRBV5-5
CASSPGGASNIQYF
TGTGCCAGCAGTCCAGGGGGCGCCTCAAACATTCAGTACTTC
>.|14|.|TRBJ2-7|TRBV13
CASSTGRGTYEQYF
TGTGCCAGCAGCACCGGACGGGGTACCTACGAGCAGTACTTC
>TRBD1|15|.|TRBJ1-2|TRBV19
CASSAGQGRNYGYTF
TGTGCCAGTAGTGCGGGACAGGGAAGGAACTATGGCTACACCTTC
>.|15|.|TRBJ2-3|TRBV9
CASSPGGTLGDTQYF
TGTGCCAGCAGCCCTGGGGGGACCCTCGGGGATACGCAGTATTTT
>TRBD1|21|.|TRBJ2-3|TRBV28
CASSLVWVRGRRTGGTDTQYF
TGTGCCAGCAGTTTGGTCTGGGTTAGGGGTAGGAGGACAGGGGGCACAGATACGCAGTATTTT
>TRBD1|17|.|TRBJ2-1|TRBV7-3
CASSLAGTGLSYNEQFF
TGTGCCAGCAGCTTAGCCGGGACAGGACTCTCCTACAATGAGCAGTTCTTC
>TRBD1|15|many|TRBJ2-7|TRBV28
CASRSGTGVSYEQYF
TGTGCCAGCAGGTCCGGGACAGGGGTATCCTACGAGCAGTACTTC
>TRBD2|14|.|TRBJ2-5|TRBV28
CASSLGQRGETQYF
TGTGCCAGCAGTTTAGGACAGCGGGGGGAGACCCAGTACTTC
>TRBD1|15|many|TRBJ1-1|TRBV11-3
CASSWRGQGGTEAFF
TGTGCCAGCAGCTGGAGGGGCCAGGGGGGCACTGAAGCTTTCTTT
>.|14|many|TRBJ2-2|TRBV5-4
CASSVGSNTGELFF
TGTGCCAGCAGCGTGGGTTCGAACACCGGGGAGCTGTTTTTT
>.|18|.|TRBJ2-4|TRBV7-8
CASSLAGILSGTKNIQYF
TGTGCCAGCAGCTTAGCGGGGATCCTCTCGGGAACCAAAAACATTCAGTACTTC
>TRBD1|16|.|TRBJ1-1|TRBV6-1
CASSKRAGGGNTEAFF
TGTGCCAGCAGTAAAAGGGCAGGGGGCGGTAACACTGAAGCTTTCTTT
>TRBD2|17|.|TRBJ2-1|TRBV4-2
CASSQDGRGVSYNEQFF
TGTGCCAGCAGCCAAGATGGGCGGGGGGTGTCCTACAATGAGCAGTTCTTC
>.|14|.|TRBJ2-5|TRBV11-3
CASSSPGRPETQYF
TGTGCCAGCAGCTCGCCCGGACGACCGGAGACCCAGTACTTC
>.|14|.|TRBJ1-6|TRBV11-2
CASSSLLLNSPLHF
TGTGCCAGCAGCTCGCTGCTTCTTAATTCACCCCTCCACTTT
>.|13|.|TRBJ2-1|TRBV7-3
CASSSGSHNEQFF
TGTGCCAGCAGCTCCGGGTCCCACAATGAGCAGTTCTTC
>TRBD2|14|.|TRBJ2-7|TRBV12-3/TRBV12-4
CASSLLLAGDEQYF
TGTGCCAGCAGTTTACTACTAGCGGGAGATGAGCAGTACTTC
>TRBD2|15|many|TRBJ2-1|TRBV7-2
CASSMTSGRANEQFF
TGTGCCAGCAGCATGACTAGCGGGAGGGCAAATGAGCAGTTCTTC
>.|14|.|TRBJ1-6|TRBV27
CASSRTSYNSPLHF
TGTGCCAGCAGCCGGACGTCATATAATTCACCCCTCCACTTT
>.|13|few|TRBJ1-3|TRBV15
CATREAPGNTIYF
TGTGCCACCAGGGAAGCGCCTGGAAACACCATATATTTT
>TRBD1|14|many|TRBJ1-5|TRBV6-1
CASSNRDSKQPQHF
TGTGCCAGCAGTAACCGGGACAGTAAGCAGCCCCAGCATTTT
>.|16|many|TRBJ1-5|TRBV28
CASSLSSAGNSQPQHF
TGTGCCAGCAGTTTATCGTCGGCCGGCAATTCTCAGCCCCAGCATTTT
>.|14|many|TRBJ1-5|TRBV2
CASSGRGPFQPQHF
TGTGCCAGCAGTGGCAGGGGACCTTTTCAGCCCCAGCATTTT
>.|13|.|TRBJ1-5|TRBV20-1
CSASDQVNQPQHF
TGCAGTGCTAGTGATCAGGTAAATCAGCCCCAGCATTTT
>.|14|many|TRBJ1-2|TRBV11-1
CASSLGQLNYGYTF
TGTGCCAGCAGCTTAGGGCAGCTCAACTATGGCTACACCTTC
>TRBD2|14|many|TRBJ2-5|TRBV11-2
CASSLGGGQETQYF
TGTGCCAGCAGCTTAGGCGGGGGGCAAGAGACCCAGTACTTC
>.|14|.|TRBJ1-6|TRBV7-3
CASSFQGGNSPLHF
TGTGCCAGCAGCTTCCAGGGCGGGAATTCACCCCTCCACTTT
>.|13|few|TRBJ1-1|TRBV5-1
CASSPPRGTEAFF
TGCGCCAGCAGCCCCCCGAGGGGCACTGAAGCTTTCTTT
>TRBD1|15|many|TRBJ1-2|TRBV4-1
CASSQDWSRGFGYTF
TGCGCCAGCAGCCAAGATTGGAGCAGGGGGTTTGGCTACACCTTC
>.|17|.|TRBJ1-5|TRBV2
CASSEWFGGSRNQPQHF
TGTGCCAGCAGTGAATGGTTCGGGGGATCGCGCAATCAGCCCCAGCATTTT
>.|13|.|TRBJ2-7|TRBV6-2/TRBV6-3
CASRAETMGEQYF
TGTGCCAGCAGGGCCGAGACAATGGGCGAGCAGTACTTC
>TRBD1|15|few|TRBJ2-7|TRBV28
CASSWSGAGGFEQYF
TGTGCCAGCAGTTGGTCCGGGGCAGGGGGTTTCGAGCAGTACTTC
>.|13|.|TRBJ1-2|TRBV14
CASSQLFQGTYTF
TGTGCCAGCAGCCAATTATTTCAGGGAACCTACACCTTC
>TRBD1|15|many|TRBJ2-2|TRBV6-1
CASKGTGFRGGELFF
TGTGCCAGCAAGGGGACAGGGTTTAGGGGCGGGGAGCTGTTTTTT
>.|14|.|TRBJ2-7|TRBV2
CASINSGHPYEQYF
TGTGCCAGCATCAATTCGGGACACCCCTACGAGCAGTACTTC
>.|13|few|TRBJ1-2|TRBV19
CASTPGTSGGYTF
TGTGCCAGTACCCCCGGGACATCTGGTGGCTACACCTTC
>TRBD1|15|few|TRBJ2-5|TRBV18
CASSRFTGDGETQYF
TGTGCCAGCTCACGATTCACAGGGGATGGGGAGACCCAGTACTTC
>.|15|.|TRBJ1-1|TRBV19
CASSIPRGQNTEAFF
TGTGCCAGTAGTATTCCCAGGGGTCAGAACACTGAAGCTTTCTTT
>.|15|many|TRBJ1-5|TRBV5-1
CASSLRGSQGQPQHF
TGCGCCAGCAGCTTGAGAGGCAGTCAGGGTCAGCCCCAGCATTTT
>.|17|.|TRBJ2-1|TRBV4-1
CASRKDLRVQGGNEQFF
TGCGCCAGCAGGAAAGACCTCCGGGTTCAGGGGGGGAATGAGCAGTTCTTC
>.|13|many|TRBJ1-1|TRBV7-9
CASSLATSTEAFF
TGTGCCAGCAGCTTAGCGACCTCTACTGAAGCTTTCTTT
>.|13|.|TRBJ1-6|TRBV28
CANRRDTNSPLHF
TGTGCCAACCGGCGGGACACCAATTCACCCCTCCACTTT
>.|15|many|TRBJ2-7|TRBV5-1
CASSLPAGAMDEQYF
TGCGCCAGCAGCCTACCGGCGGGGGCGATGGATGAGCAGTACTTC
>TRBD2|20|.|TRBJ2-1|TRBV5-1
CASSPKYGTSGRGSYNEQFF
TGCGCCAGCAGCCCTAAGTATGGGACTAGCGGGAGGGGCTCCTACAATGAGCAGTTCTTC
>.|14|.|TRBJ1-4|TRBV25-1
CASNRGVTNEKLFF
TGTGCCAGCAACCGTGGAGTAACTAATGAAAAACTGTTTTTT